This TCR beta chain derives from a study of technical replicates of blood from a few donors. TCRdb keeps only in-frame clones here, not all; method: immunoSEQ multiplex PCR. Of 75,000 to 90,000 clones in the sample, 85% to 95% are singletons; the top ten hold 0.35% to 0.45%. Sequencing used T cells isolated from PBMCs. The clonotype originates from a human donor in good health.

CDR3 amino acids: CSVEGGTGPTDTQYF. The CDR3 nucleotides read TGCAGCGTTGAAGGGGGGACAGGGCCCACAGATACGCAGTATTTT. The chain has TRBV29-1 and TRBJ2-3, with TRBD1 identical over 9 bases. The germline V gene has CDR1 SQVTM and CDR2 ANQGSEA. After removal of 1 base from V and 2 bases from J, the junction contained 4 bases not matched to a gene. This CDR3 is 15 amino acids long.